These T cell receptor beta chains were read from a single sample in a study of T cells after yellow fever vaccination. A single record per CDR3 protein comes from TCRdb applying MiXCR to the 5' RACE reads. Among about 260,000 distinct CDR3 sequences listed, roughly 3.5% were seen once. The sequencing here drew on PBMCs, taken 15 days after the yellow fever booster vaccination. These receptors were taken from a man aged 18 to 30 who received the YFV17D yellow fever vaccine. CDR3s include the opening cysteine and the closing phenylalanine or tryptophan. The order of the fields is J gene, D gene, V gene, clone size, CDR3 protein, CDR3 DNA. The D gene is left open where the match is weak. Clone size is given for some rows only: seen once, a few or many times, or a class if the clone is expanded.

TRBJ1-3,-,TRBV20-1,many,CSATDRELENTIYF,TGCAGTGCAACGGACAGAGAACTAGAAAACACCATATATTTT
TRBJ1-2,-,TRBV7-9,many,CASSSARGAQIYGYTF,TGTGCCAGCAGCTCAGCCCGGGGGGCGCAGATCTATGGCTACACCTTC
TRBJ1-1,-,TRBV20-1,-,CSAGHQAGGTEAFF,TGCAGTGCTGGGCACCAGGCAGGTGGCACTGAAGCTTTCTTT
TRBJ2-3,TRBD2,TRBV7-2,many,CASSLVRAGGDTQYF,TGTGCCAGCAGCTTAGTTCGAGCGGGGGGCGATACGCAGTATTTT
TRBJ2-5,-,TRBV10-3,many,CAISEMGAETQYF,TGTGCCATCAGTGAGATGGGGGCAGAGACCCAGTACTTC
TRBJ1-5,-,TRBV19,-,CASTQDRSNQPQHF,TGTGCCAGTACTCAGGACAGAAGCAATCAGCCCCAGCATTTT
TRBJ2-2,-,TRBV18,many,CASSPFQNTNTGELFF,TGTGCCAGCTCACCATTCCAGAACACGAACACCGGGGAGCTGTTTTTT
TRBJ1-4,-,TRBV9,many,CASSVEGGWEKLFF,TGTGCCAGCAGCGTAGAGGGGGGCTGGGAAAAACTGTTTTTT
TRBJ1-6,-,TRBV7-2,many,CASGTEYNSPLHF,TGTGCCTCCGGGACGGAATATAATTCACCCCTCCACTTT
TRBJ1-2,-,TRBV21-1,many,CASSKENWTNYGYTF,TGTGCCAGCAGCAAAGAAAACTGGACTAACTATGGCTACACCTTC
TRBJ2-3,-,TRBV7-9,many,CASSIGVGGTDTQYF,TGTGCCAGCAGCATCGGGGTAGGCGGCACAGATACGCAGTATTTT
TRBJ2-5,TRBD2,TRBV6-5,-,CASSYSGASGPQETQYF,TGTGCCAGCAGTTACTCAGGGGCTAGCGGGCCGCAAGAGACCCAGTACTTC
TRBJ1-2,-,TRBV7-2,many,CASSLSENYGYTF,TGTGCCAGCAGCTTATCAGAGAACTATGGCTACACCTTC
TRBJ1-3,-,TRBV25-1,many,CASSDRSQGATGNTIYF,TGTGCCAGCAGTGATCGGAGCCAGGGAGCTACCGGAAACACCATATATTTT
TRBJ2-5,TRBD2,TRBV15,many,CATSRGLAGQREETQYF,TGTGCCACCAGCCGGGGACTAGCGGGGCAAAGGGAGGAGACCCAGTACTTC
TRBJ2-1,TRBD2,TRBV27,many,CASSITGTSDYYEQFF,TGTGCCAGCAGTATTACCGGGACTAGCGACTACTATGAGCAGTTCTTC
TRBJ2-3,TRBD2,TRBV2,many,CASGAGTTDTDTQYF,TGTGCCAGCGGGGCCGGGACTACCGACACAGATACGCAGTATTTT
TRBJ2-1,-,TRBV7-6,many,CASSRLGNEQFF,TGTGCCAGCAGCCGATTGGGGAATGAGCAGTTCTTC
TRBJ2-1,TRBD2,TRBV20-1,many,CSAGRGTSGGYEQFF,TGCAGTGCAGGACGCGGGACTAGCGGGGGCTATGAGCAGTTCTTC
TRBJ1-6,TRBD1,TRBV3-1,many,CASSQAGGNNSPLHF,TGTGCCAGCAGCCAAGCAGGGGGTAATAATTCACCCCTCCACTTT
TRBJ1-1,-,TRBV29-1,many,CSVSWGNTEAFF,TGCAGCGTTTCCTGGGGGAACACTGAAGCTTTCTTT
TRBJ2-1,-,TRBV5-5,many,CASSLNSNNEQFF,TGTGCCAGCAGCTTGAACAGCAACAATGAGCAGTTCTTC
TRBJ2-3,-,TRBV7-2,many,CASSLIGQGRTDTQYF,TGTGCCAGCAGCTTAATAGGTCAGGGCCGCACAGATACGCAGTATTTT
TRBJ2-6,-,TRBV4-3,many,CASSQDSGPYSGANVLTF,TGCGCCAGCAGCCAAGATTCTGGCCCCTACTCTGGGGCCAACGTCCTGACTTTC
TRBJ2-3,-,TRBV20-1,many,CSADPGRDTQYF,TGCAGTGCTGACCCCGGCAGAGATACGCAGTATTTT